This TCR beta chain was observed in a study of cytomegalovirus exposure and HLA in healthy donors. 60 Vbeta and 13 Jbeta primers were used in PCR. Libraries were prepared by immunoSEQ multiplex PCR; TCRdb keeps only in-frame clonotypes and omits some of them. The repertoire holds about 190,000 clones, 80% seen once, with less than 1.1% in the top ten. V shed 2 bases and J 5 bases; nucleotides not matched to a gene: 3. The CDR3 has 13 residues. Per the germline V gene, CDR1 is SGHTA and CDR2 is FQGTGA. The sequence was collected from a woman aged 40 to 50 in good health and CMV-seronegative. Specimen: PBMCs. The chain employs TRBV7-3 and TRBJ2-7, with 7 nucleotides matching TRBD2. CDR3 loop: CASSLERDDEQYF. As DNA, the CDR3 is TGTGCCAGCAGCTTAGAGCGGGACGACGAGCAGTACTTC.